This T cell receptor (beta chain) emerged from a study of cytomegalovirus exposure and HLA in healthy donors (TCRdb year 2017). Regarding the study in general: According to an earlier analysis of a few hundred of the donors, some 180 million T cells yielded roughly 110 million unique TCR beta sequences and around 280 Gb of sequence data. An early release that covered about 600 HLA-typed donors contained 250 to 350 gigabases of sequencing data and 85 million to 100 million unique TCR sequences. Among the roughly 400 genotyped donors, about 83% belonged to the genetic ancestry cluster associated with self-reported Caucasian donors. The study aimed to test whether cataloging public T cell receptors could reveal signatures of past pathogen exposure. Using immunosequencing, the study profiled T cell repertoires from 500 to 800 subjects and related those repertoires to cytomegalovirus serostatus. Along with the approximately 620-subject first cohort, a separate validation cohort of around 120 different subjects was used. The study combined high-throughput TCR immunosequencing, statistical association of individual TCRs with disease status, and machine learning to predict cytomegalovirus infection status. A later analysis re-examined previously published TCR beta repertoires from roughly 720 donors and added high-resolution HLA genotyping to investigate patterns of TCR occurrence. In the later analysis, no new phenotypic data were used to find candidate immune exposures; instead, reliance was placed on TCR beta sequences and their occurrence across donors. To decide whether each TCR beta V gene segment behaved as functional or pseudogenic, an earlier analysis of some 600 of the donors relied on high-throughput TCR beta sequencing. Donor age, sex, ethnicity and CMV serostatus were compiled together with the repertoire data. In a later genetic analysis, genome-wide SNP genotypes for about 65% of the 666 donors were used, and that subset was treated as a discovery cohort. Every repertoire in the discovery cohort had been generated on one and the same sequencing platform. HLA typing covered class I and class II loci at four-digit resolution. The number of donors typed differed by locus, with about 629-640 for A, B, C, DRB1 and DQB1, more than 500 for DQA1, under 610 for DPA1, and under 490 for DPB1. Several DR-DQ haplotypes were handled as single units for association and clustering because linkage in the cohort was strong. Among several hundred genotyped donors of the cohort, an average of roughly 230,000 unique TCR beta nucleotide sequences was sequenced per donor, of which 15% to 20% were non-productive. The study at large found these results: A further reported finding was that TCR beta sequences accurately predicted the HLA-A and HLA-B alleles for most subjects in the first cohort. In an earlier analysis of roughly 560 of the donors, most TCR beta V segments were observed in productive rearrangements about 90% or about 30% of the time, broadly matching IMGT annotations. In a later analysis, 16,951 TCR beta sequences were associated with specific HLA alleles at a false discovery rate of 0.05. In a later genetic analysis, a missense DCLRE1C variant was associated with V-gene and J-gene trimming of TCR beta chains, and the association was replicated in an independent cohort. In a later analysis, HLA-associated TCR beta chains showed more clonal expansion and lower generation probabilities than non-associated chains that were equally common. In this cohort, only TCR beta chains were sequenced, and detectable features were limited by the absence of alpha or paired-chain data. In a later analysis, the rate of TCR association differed among HLA loci, with DRB1 alleles having the most associated TCRs and HLA-C alleles having the fewest. The earlier analysis of 587 of the donors excluded 15 to 20 rarely observed V segments, including chromosome 9 orphons, because counts were too low. Presence/absence analyses assumed roughly uniform sequencing depth across donors, an assumption that may not hold. In vitro tests confirmed that a few of the cytomegalovirus-associated TCR beta chains recognize cytomegalovirus antigens. Strong co-occurrence of HLA alleles, especially DR and DQ, made assigning TCR associations to individual alleles difficult. Most CMV-associated TCR beta chains appeared to be HLA-restricted in a later analysis, and the HLA associations seemed to be driven largely by CMV exposure. A cluster of highly shared sequence variants was judged likely to represent a technical artifact of the sequencing pipeline. The classifier was reported to diagnose cytomegalovirus status with high specificity and sensitivity in both the original cohort and the validation cohort. Some IMGT-functional V segments, including TRBV6-2 and TRBV6-3, could not be told apart with the 87-base-pair reads, so those segments were excluded. It was suggested by the authors that the approach could potentially be generalized to other disease states and immunological phenotypes. A later analysis reported that several top co-occurrence clusters appeared linked to parvovirus B19, influenza, CMV and Epstein-Barr virus. Most TCR sequences were seen in very few donors, while some public TCRs were found in many individuals. Correlated functional status among segregating V segments might be attributable to linkage disequilibrium, but an unknown experimental factor could not be ruled out. According to a later genetic analysis, donors in an Asian-associated ancestry cluster had fewer N-insertions in productive TCRs than the approximately 670-donor mean. Because some donors lacked HLA typing at each locus, the association tests relied only on the typed subset. For the cohort, immune exposure information was limited to CMV serostatus. The study listed 150 to 200 TCR beta chains as associated with cytomegalovirus.

The library was generated by the immunoSEQ multiplex PCR assay. A mixture of 60 forward primers for TCR Vbeta segments and 13 reverse primers for TCR Jbeta segments was used in the multiplex PCR. The CDR3 region of rearranged TCR beta genes was amplified from genomic DNA by a multiplex PCR assay. The Illumina HiSeq System was used to sequence the amplified TCR beta libraries as 87-base-pair reads. Per the original workflow: A later analysis tallied around 80 million unique TCR beta chains across the 700 or so repertoires, and roughly 11 million of those chains were shared by two or more donors. A nearest-neighbor algorithm error-corrected the raw reads and collapsed the reads into unique sequences, merging closely related sequences to remove PCR and sequencing errors. Alignment of CDR3 sequences to IMGT reference sequences was used to assign V, D and J gene segments. For a sequence to be retained, a match of at least six nucleotides was required to both a V gene segment and a J gene segment. A rearrangement counted as productive if the CDR3 had no stop codons and remained in frame with V and J, and every other rearrangement counted as non-productive. CDR3 was defined by IMGT convention, running from the second conserved V-encoded cysteine to the conserved J-encoded phenylalanine. In an earlier analysis of around 600 of the donors, sequences lacking an unambiguous match to a single V gene segment were excluded. An earlier analysis of several hundred of the donors classified V segments as functional when productive rearrangements were above 56.7% and as segregating when the standard deviation between donors was above 5%. To diagnose cytomegalovirus status from the catalog of TCR beta chain sequences, a statistical classification framework was built. A later analysis assigned V and J genes by comparing TCR nucleotide sequences with IMGT/GENE-DB human TR gene sequences. The TCRdist pipeline was used in a later analysis to assign CDR3 sequences and most-parsimonious VDJ recombination scenarios. In a later analysis, every TCR beta chain was defined by the combination of its CDR3 amino acid sequence and its V-gene family, and reads without a unique V-gene family were dropped. In a later analysis, several hundred highly shared, low-generation-probability nucleotide sequences were removed to address suspected cross-contamination and a sequencing artifact. In a later analysis, a clonal expansion index was calculated for each public chain from normalized within-repertoire ranks of inferred template counts. In a later analysis, generation probabilities were computed with a VDJ recombination model fitted to out-of-frame rearrangements, and the resulting probabilities were checked against IGoR. Hypergeometric tests were used in a later analysis to score TCR-TCR, TCR-HLA and TCR-CMV co-occurrence, with a repertoire-size bias correction applied to the TCR pairs. False discovery rates were estimated in a later analysis by permuting HLA or CMV assignments 20 times. In a later analysis, co-occurring TCRs were grouped using DBSCAN, with TCRdist sequence similarity added in when clustering inside HLA-allele-positive subsets. Co-occurrence clustering excluded repertoires with fewer than 30,000 or more than 120,000 public chains, plus five with anomalous nucleotide sharing. TCRdb stores this immuneACCESS table with in-frame sequences only. Part of the clones is absent; in the studies checked, under half of the shortfall reflects unresolved V genes, and no reason is known for the rest. The D gene and trimming were derived from the DNA, and the V and J assignments and clone size from that table. In all, the sample holds under 200,000 clones, and approximately 71% of those were seen once. Together, the top ten hold around 4.5% of the sample.

This clone was recorded a few times. Its antigen has not been determined. Base qualities are not recorded, but no much larger clone differs from it by a single base. In total, roughly 670 healthy bone marrow donors made up the cohort. At the time of sampling, every cohort member was nominally healthy, though immune exposures that went unrecorded were likely present. The donor tested CMV seropositive, placing the donor among the 310 or so seropositive members of the cohort. A peripheral blood sample was provided by each donor, and peripheral blood mononuclear cells were used for TCR beta sequencing. The Qiagen DNeasy Blood Extraction Kit was used to extract genomic DNA from the blood cell samples. Germline trimming: 3 bases from V, 2 bases from J; junction bases outside gene matches: 5. The cysteine opens and the phenylalanine closes a CDR3 of 15 amino acids. Solely the CDR3 DNA is kept, with 45 bases framed from the first base. From the germline V gene, CDR1 is SGHRS and CDR2 is YFSETQ.

Sequencing used PBMCs. Rearrangement joined TRBV5-1 to TRBJ1-2; TRBD1 matches 9 bases in the middle. The receptor was derived from a young woman in good health and CMV-seropositive. The nucleotide sequence is given as TGCGCCAGCAGCTCAACCGGGACAGGGAACTATGGCTACACCTTC. This sequence encodes CASSSTGTGNYGYTF.